This TCR beta chain was sequenced for a study of blood T cell repertoires in COVID-19. On the study more broadly: Samples of COVID-19 (acute and convalescent) were obtained from the United States, Italy and Spain. PBMCs, B-cell-depleted T cells, or T cells were the source of the cDNA or gDNA that made up the material.

This CDR3 is built from 13 residues. CDR1 and CDR2 (germline): SGDLS, YYNGEE. Trimming removed 2 bases from V and 5 bases from J; junction bases left unmatched: 3. Under the authors' procedure: For nucleated cells, counts were estimated from reference gene primer amplification. Some clones are missing from TCRdb's copy, which holds only in-frame ones; the method was immunoSEQ multiplex PCR. V and J calls and clone size follow that table, whereas D and trimming were derived from the DNA. The sample holds roughly 18,000 clones; approximately 80% are singletons and the top ten take approximately 11%. The chain uses TRBV9 and TRBJ2-5, with 7 bases identical to TRBD2. Sequencing was carried out using peripheral blood. This receptor was obtained from a man at least 80 years old with acute or convalescent COVID-19. In DNA, the CDR3 is TGTGCCAGCAGCGTTCCTAGCGGTGAGACCCAGTACTTC. Encoded protein: CASSVPSGETQYF.